Listed below are T cell receptor beta chains from one sample, sequenced in a study of blood T cell repertoires in COVID-19. Measured with immunoSEQ multiplex PCR; TCRdb has only the in-frame clones, and not every one. The repertoire holds about 110,000 clones, with less than 85% as singletons. The sequencing sample was made of peripheral blood. All receptors come from a woman aged 60-75 years with acute or convalescent COVID-19. CDR3s include the opening cysteine and the closing phenylalanine or tryptophan. D genes are given only for firm matches. Not all rows give a size; the values are once, few, many and, for expanded clones, a class.

D	length	J	V	size	CDR3	DNA
NA	16	TRBJ2-1	TRBV9	NA	CASSVESGYNYNEQFF	TGTGCCAGCAGCGTAGAATCCGGGTATAACTACAATGAGCAGTTCTTC
NA	15	TRBJ1-4	TRBV6-5	NA	CASSSDRLTNEKLFF	TGTGCCAGCAGTTCAGACAGATTAACTAATGAAAAACTGTTTTTT
NA	14	TRBJ1-1	TRBV29-1	NA	CSVGEGDMNTEAFF	TGCAGCGTTGGGGAGGGGGACATGAACACTGAAGCTTTCTTT
NA	14	TRBJ1-1	TRBV9	few	CASSLGRLGTEAFF	TGTGCCAGCTCTTTAGGGAGGTTGGGCACTGAAGCTTTCTTT
TRBD1	17	TRBJ2-3	TRBV4-2	NA	CASSQDPTGVEADTQYF	TGTGCCAGCAGCCAAGATCCGACAGGGGTTGAGGCAGATACGCAGTATTTT
NA	14	TRBJ2-3	TRBV5-6	NA	CASSWGGARDTQYF	TGTGCCAGCAGCTGGGGGGGGGCCAGAGATACGCAGTATTTT
NA	17	TRBJ2-1	TRBV9	NA	CASSVQGGGTTPNEQFF	TGTGCCAGCAGCGTCCAGGGGGGCGGGACGACCCCCAATGAGCAGTTCTTC
TRBD1	15	TRBJ1-1	TRBV13	NA	CASSQGGQGDTEAFF	TGTGCCAGCAGCCAAGGCGGACAGGGAGACACTGAAGCTTTCTTT
TRBD2	17	TRBJ2-1	TRBV5-1	NA	CASRPYERGGSYNEQFF	TGCGCCAGCAGACCCTATGAGCGGGGGGGCTCCTACAATGAGCAGTTCTTC
TRBD2	17	TRBJ2-7	TRBV5-1	NA	CASSLDGTSGSTYEQYF	TGCGCCAGCAGCTTGGATGGGACTAGCGGGAGTACCTACGAGCAGTACTTC
TRBD1	13	TRBJ1-2	TRBV2	NA	CASMRDSLYGYTF	TGTGCCAGCATGCGGGACAGTCTCTATGGCTACACCTTC
TRBD1	14	TRBJ1-1	TRBV19	NA	CASIINRGNTEAFF	TGTGCCAGTATAATAAACAGGGGGAACACTGAAGCTTTCTTT
NA	12	TRBJ1-1	TRBV6-5	NA	CASKGQNTEAFF	TGTGCCAGTAAGGGACAGAACACTGAAGCTTTCTTT
NA	15	TRBJ1-5	TRBV15	NA	CATSSGRRGNQPQHF	TGTGCCACCAGCAGCGGGAGGAGGGGGAATCAGCCCCAGCATTTT
TRBD1	13	TRBJ2-5	TRBV15	NA	CATSGDSQETQYF	TGTGCCACCAGCGGGGACAGCCAAGAGACCCAGTACTTC
NA	19	TRBJ2-7	TRBV12-1	few	CASSFSTRTSGRAPYEQYF	TGTGCCAGCAGCTTCTCAACAAGGACTAGCGGGAGGGCTCCCTACGAGCAGTACTTC
TRBD2	15	TRBJ2-1	TRBV9	NA	CASSTGGGMVNEQFF	TGTGCCAGCAGCACAGGCGGGGGGATGGTCAATGAGCAGTTCTTC
TRBD1	15	TRBJ2-7	TRBV25-1	NA	CASSVRQGTSYEQYF	TGTGCCAGCAGTGTCCGACAGGGGACCTCCTACGAGCAGTACTTC
TRBD1	13	TRBJ1-4	TRBV6-5	NA	CASSQGQGEKLFF	TGTGCCAGCAGCCAAGGACAGGGTGAAAAACTGTTTTTT
NA	13	TRBJ1-3	TRBV7-2	NA	CASSLSRGNTIYF	TGTGCCAGCAGCTTAAGTCGGGGAAACACCATATATTTT
TRBD1	13	TRBJ2-1	TRBV12-3/TRBV12-4	NA	CASTGTGDNEQFF	TGTGCCAGCACCGGGACAGGGGACAATGAGCAGTTCTTC
NA	14	TRBJ1-4	TRBV2	once	CASSDSTGFEKLFF	TGTGCCAGCAGTGACTCCACAGGGTTTGAAAAACTGTTTTTT
TRBD2	15	TRBJ2-7	TRBV6-6	few	CASSSTSGRTYEQYF	TGTGCCAGCAGTTCGACTAGCGGGAGGACCTACGAGCAGTACTTC
TRBD1	14	TRBJ1-2	TRBV7-9	NA	CASSLIGQDYGYTF	TGTGCCAGCAGCTTAATCGGACAGGACTATGGCTACACCTTC
NA	13	TRBJ1-1	TRBV10-3	NA	CAISESRGTEAFF	TGTGCCATCAGTGAGTCTCGGGGGACTGAAGCTTTCTTT
TRBD2	16	TRBJ2-5	TRBV27	NA	CASSPQAGGPRETQYF	TGTGCCAGCAGTCCCCAGGCGGGGGGGCCTCGTGAGACCCAGTACTTC
NA	16	TRBJ1-3	TRBV7-2	once	CASKREGGSSGNTIYF	TGTGCCAGCAAGAGGGAGGGCGGCAGCTCTGGAAACACCATATATTTT
NA	15	TRBJ1-1	TRBV2	NA	CASSEVQLQNTEAFF	TGTGCCAGCAGTGAAGTACAGCTACAGAACACTGAAGCTTTCTTT
TRBD1	14	TRBJ1-5	TRBV7-3	NA	CASSVTGGGKPQHF	TGTGCCAGCAGCGTCACAGGGGGCGGAAAGCCCCAGCATTTT
NA	13	TRBJ2-2	TRBV2	NA	CASSVGGTGELFF	TGTGCCAGCAGTGTCGGAGGAACCGGGGAGCTGTTTTTT
TRBD1	16	TRBJ2-3	TRBV10-3	NA	CAISEGGTGRPDTQYF	TGTGCCATCAGTGAGGGAGGGACAGGGCGGCCAGATACGCAGTATTTT
TRBD1	13	TRBJ2-1	TRBV6-5	NA	CASSADRDREQFF	TGTGCCAGCAGCGCGGACCGGGACAGGGAGCAGTTCTTC
TRBD1	15	TRBJ1-2	TRBV7-8	NA	CASSHRDRVDGGYTF	TGTGCCAGCAGCCACCGGGACAGGGTGGATGGAGGCTACACCTTC
TRBD2	16	TRBJ2-1	TRBV19	NA	CASSPKTSGGYNEQFF	TGTGCCAGTAGTCCCAAGACTAGCGGGGGGTACAATGAGCAGTTCTTC
TRBD1	16	TRBJ1-2	TRBV6-9	NA	CASSYSDRGGNYGYTF	TGTGCCAGCAGTTATTCGGACAGGGGGGGTAACTATGGCTACACCTTC
TRBD2	15	TRBJ2-7	TRBV6-5	NA	CASSYELAGGYEQYF	TGTGCCAGCAGTTACGAACTAGCGGGGGGGTACGAGCAGTACTTC
NA	13	TRBJ1-2	TRBV19	NA	CASSGRADYGYTF	TGTGCCAGTAGCGGCAGGGCGGACTATGGCTACACCTTC
NA	15	TRBJ1-2	TRBV6-4	NA	CASSVNGGHRGGYTF	TGTGCCAGCAGTGTCAACGGTGGGCACCGTGGTGGCTACACCTTC
NA	12	TRBJ1-6	TRBV19	NA	CASSIGGSPLHF	TGTGCCAGTAGTATTGGGGGCTCACCCCTCCACTTT
TRBD1	15	TRBJ2-3	TRBV2	NA	CASSARQGSTDTQYF	TGTGCCAGCAGTGCCCGACAGGGAAGCACAGATACGCAGTATTTT
TRBD1	13	TRBJ2-7	TRBV18	NA	CASSPGQSYEQYF	TGTGCCAGCTCACCGGGACAGTCCTACGAGCAGTACTTC
NA	13	TRBJ1-4	TRBV3-1/TRBV3-2	NA	CASSPRGDEKLFF	TGTGCCAGCAGCCCCCGGGGGGATGAAAAACTGTTTTTT